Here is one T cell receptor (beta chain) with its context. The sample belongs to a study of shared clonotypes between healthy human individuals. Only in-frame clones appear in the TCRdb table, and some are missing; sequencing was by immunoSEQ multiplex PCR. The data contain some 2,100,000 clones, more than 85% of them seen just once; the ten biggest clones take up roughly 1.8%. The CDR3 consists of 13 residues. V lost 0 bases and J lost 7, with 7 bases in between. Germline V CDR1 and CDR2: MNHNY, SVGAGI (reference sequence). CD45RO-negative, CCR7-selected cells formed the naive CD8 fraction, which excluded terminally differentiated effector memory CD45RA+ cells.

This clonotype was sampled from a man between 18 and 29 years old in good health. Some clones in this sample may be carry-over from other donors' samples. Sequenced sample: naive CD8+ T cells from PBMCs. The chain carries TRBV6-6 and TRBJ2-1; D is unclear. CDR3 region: CASSYSTANEQFF. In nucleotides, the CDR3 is TGTGCCAGCAGTTACTCGACCGCGAATGAGCAGTTCTTC.